The entry that follows covers one T cell receptor beta chain sequence. Its antigen remains unknown. Donors had nominal health at sampling but likely had unrecorded immune exposures. The PCR contained 60 Vbeta and 13 Jbeta primers. In the authors' workflow: It was a later analysis that counted about 80 million unique TCR beta chains, of which roughly 10 million were shared. Repertoires were generated with immunoSEQ multiplex PCR, while TCRdb's copy carries only in-frame clones and drops some. From that table come the V and J calls and clone size; the DNA was used to work out D and trimming. The sample lists roughly 200,000 clones; roughly 8.7% were seen once. These data are taken from a study of cytomegalovirus exposure and HLA in healthy donors. V was cut by 2 bases and J by 1 base, with 10 bases left in between. CDR3 length equals 15 residues. Germline CDR1 reads SGHDT; CDR2 reads YYEEEE. Study observations and caveats: Differences between HLA loci emerged in a later analysis of TCR association rates, with DRB1 most and HLA-C fewest.

The sequence was collected from a woman aged 25 to 39 in good health and CMV-seropositive. The V gene is TRBV5-6, the J gene TRBJ1-5, with a tentative D call TRBD1 (5 bases). The specimen sequenced was PBMCs. CDR3 DNA sequence: TGTGCCAGCAGCTTTGGGGGGTTGAGCAATCAGCCCCAGCATTTT. It codes for CASSFGGLSNQPQHF.